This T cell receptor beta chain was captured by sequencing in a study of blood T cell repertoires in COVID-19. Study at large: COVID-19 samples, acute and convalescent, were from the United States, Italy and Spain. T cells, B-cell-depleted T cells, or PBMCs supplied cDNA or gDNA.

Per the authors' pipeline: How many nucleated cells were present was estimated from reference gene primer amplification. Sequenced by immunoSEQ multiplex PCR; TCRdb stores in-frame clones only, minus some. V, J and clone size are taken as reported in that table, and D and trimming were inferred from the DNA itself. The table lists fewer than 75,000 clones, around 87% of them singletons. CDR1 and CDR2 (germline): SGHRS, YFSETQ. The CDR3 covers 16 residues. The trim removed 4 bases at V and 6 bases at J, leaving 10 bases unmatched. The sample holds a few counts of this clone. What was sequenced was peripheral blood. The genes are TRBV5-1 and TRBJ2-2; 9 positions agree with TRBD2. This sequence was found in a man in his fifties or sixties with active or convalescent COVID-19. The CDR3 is CASSKTTGTSPGELFF. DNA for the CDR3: TGCGCCAGCAGCAAAACTACCGGGACTAGCCCCGGGGAGCTGTTTTTT.